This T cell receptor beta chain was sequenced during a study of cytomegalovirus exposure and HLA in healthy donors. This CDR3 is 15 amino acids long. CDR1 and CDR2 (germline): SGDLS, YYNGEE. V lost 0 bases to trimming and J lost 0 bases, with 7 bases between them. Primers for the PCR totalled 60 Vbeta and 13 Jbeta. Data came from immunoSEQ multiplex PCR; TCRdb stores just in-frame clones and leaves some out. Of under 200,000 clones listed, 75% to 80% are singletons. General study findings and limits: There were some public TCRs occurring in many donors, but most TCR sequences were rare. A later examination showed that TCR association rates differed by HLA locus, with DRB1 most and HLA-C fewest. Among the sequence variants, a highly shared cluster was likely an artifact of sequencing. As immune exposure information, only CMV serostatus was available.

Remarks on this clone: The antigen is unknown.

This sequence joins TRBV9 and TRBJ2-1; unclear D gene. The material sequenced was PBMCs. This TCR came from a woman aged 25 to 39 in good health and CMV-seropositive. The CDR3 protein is CASSVALSSYNEQFF. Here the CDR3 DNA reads TGTGCCAGCAGCGTAGCTCTAAGCTCCTACAATGAGCAGTTCTTC.